This T cell receptor beta chain was retrieved from a study of T cell repertoires in cytomegalovirus infection (dated by TCRdb to between 2017 and 2020). Regarding the study in general: Donor HLA type was relevant to the analysis, because carriage of CMV infection together with the matching HLA type was indicated by public TCR beta signatures. Summary of the overall study and its limitations: In both this cohort and an independent 352-donor cohort, the cumulative frequency of public TCR beta family members distinguished carriers of CMV infection plus the relevant HLA type. The ex vivo response was dominated by HLA-C-restricted CMV-specific TCR beta clonotypes, which also provided the single most frequent clonotype in two of eight donors.

The CDR3 goes from the cysteine to the phenylalanine over 16 residues. The CDR3 DNA has 48 bases and is translated from base 1. Germline trimming amounts to 4 bases on V and 1 base on J, with 3 as the count of junction bases outside the gene matches. Taken from the germline V gene (reference sequence), the CDR1 and CDR2 loops are SEHNR and FQNEAQ. The sequencer was an Illumina HiSeq 1500. TCRdb reprocessed the public reads (quality trimming at Q25 with fastp, clone calling with MiXCR) and kept in-frame beta chains. CDR3 protein duplicates are merged, each entry listing the most common genes and DNA. Present in this sample are approximately 700,000 distinct CDR3 sequences, approximately 34% of which were seen just once. The top ten constitute more than 2.5% of the sample. This clonotype was detected a few times. No cognate antigen has been identified for it. Within one base of it there is no much larger clone, and no base qualities were kept.

This TCR was recovered from a human donor in good health (CMV status not recorded). Some clones in this sample may be carry-over from other donors' samples. Recombination linked TRBV7-9 to TRBJ2-2; the junction holds 10 bases that match TRBD2. Sequenced: PBMCs. The CDR3 has the sequence CASSSGTSVNTGELFF. The nucleotides read TGTGCCAGCAGCTCGGGGACTAGCGTGAACACCGGGGAGCTGTTTTTT. Where the CDR3 stops, the reference TRBV7-9 and TRBJ2-2 genes take over; the full variable domain is DTGVSQNPRHKITKRGQNVTFRCDPISEHNRLYWYRQTLGQGPEFLTYFQNEAQLEKSRLLSDRFSAERPKGSFSTLEIQRTEQGDSAMYLCASSSGTSVNTGELFFGEGSRLTVL.